Each of the 14 T cell receptor beta chains below was sequenced from the same sample in a study of blood T cells in healthy people across ages (dated by TCRdb to 2013 to 2016). The method behind the library was 5' RACE. The run used an Illumina HiSeq 2500. A second PCR of 7 to 11 cycles was performed with a sample-barcoded 5' primer and a J-beta primer mix. TCRdb applied fastp at Q25 and MiXCR to the public reads, then kept only in-frame beta chains. Each record represents a unique CDR3 protein, reported with the most common genes and DNA among its rows. This sample holds roughly 2 million distinct CDR3 sequences; around half were observed only once. The ten largest clones add up to over 2% of the sample. Material: blood. The receptors here all came from a woman in her forties in good health.

V usage is TRBV7-9 and J usage is TRBJ2-1, with TRBD2 as a possible D gene (6 bases). CDR1 SEHNR and CDR2 FQNEAQ come from the germline V gene (reference sequence). The CDR3 loop spans 16 amino acids. Trimming removed 2 bases at V and 5 bases at J, with 16 bases between. In nucleotides, the CDR3 is TGTGCCAGCAGCTTACCCCCGCTGCGGGGCCACAATGAGCAGTTCTTC. Encoded protein: CASSLPPLRGHNEQFF.

This chain joins TRBV7-2 and TRBJ2-5; 15 bases align to TRBD2. Trimming cost V 5 bases and J 4 bases; bases outside gene matches: 11. The CDR3 consists of 18 residues. Germline V gene data show CDR1 as SGHTA and CDR2 as FQGNSA. CDR3 amino acids: CASSAPPGTSGGSETQYF. In nucleotides, the CDR3 is TGTGCCAGCAGCGCCCCCCCAGGGACTAGCGGGGGGTCAGAGACCCAGTACTTC.

This clonotype showed up just once. The chain uses TRBV7-2 and TRBJ2-1; tentatively, D is TRBD1 or TRBD2 (6 bases each). The V gene's germline CDR1 is SGHTA and CDR2 FQGNSA. The CDR3 extends over 15 amino acids. V lost 2 bases to trimming and J lost 5 bases, with 13 bases between them. The CDR3 spells CASSLRGGTNNEQFF. CDR3 coding DNA: TGTGCCAGCAGCTTAAGAGGGGGGACCAACAATGAGCAGTTCTTC.

This clonotype showed up just a few times. The chain uses TRBV2 and TRBJ2-5; tentative D call: TRBD1 (5 bases). Germline values: CDR1 SNHLY, CDR2 FYNNEI. V lost 10 bases, J lost 4 bases, and 10 bases lay in between. There are 11 residues in the CDR3. The CDR3 DNA is TGTGCCACTTCAGGGTCAGAGACCCAGTACTTC. This gives the protein CATSGSETQYF.

This clonotype has a handful of counts. This sequence joins TRBV6-5 and TRBJ2-1; perhaps TRBD2 as D (6 bases). Trimming removed 2 bases from V and 5 bases from J, with 10 bases in between. Germline CDR1 and CDR2: MNHEY and SVGAGI. The CDR3 loop spans 14 amino acids. Here the CDR3 DNA reads TGTGCCAGCAGTTACAGGAGGGAGGACAATGAGCAGTTCTTC. The encoded protein is CASSYRREDNEQFF.

V usage is TRBV7-6 and J usage is TRBJ2-5; D tentatively reads TRBD1 or TRBD2 (7 bases each). Germline CDR1 and CDR2: SGHVS and FNYEAQ. The CDR3 has 14 amino acids. V shed 4 bases and J shed 5 bases, with 14 bases lying between them. The CDR3 region has the DNA TGTGCCAGCAGCTCGCAGGGGGGGTTTGAGACCCAGTACTTC. It codes for CASSSQGGFETQYF.

The chain uses TRBV6-2 or TRBV6-3 and TRBJ2-1; D is perhaps TRBD1 or TRBD2 (5 bases each). Germline V gene lookup returns CDR1 MNHEY and CDR2 SVGEGT. The ends were cut back, 7 bases at V and 8 bases at J, with 21 bases in the middle. The CDR3 has 15 residues. The CDR3 nucleotides read TGTGCCAGCACCGCGGAGGACATCCCAGTCGATGAGCAGTTCTTC. It translates to CASTAEDIPVDEQFF.

The chain has TRBV4-1 and TRBJ2-1; 9 positions agree with TRBD1. V dropped 5 bases and J dropped 4; count of bases not matched to a gene: 9. The CDR3 totals 16 residues. CDR1 and CDR2 from the germline V gene are MGHRA and YSYEKL. In DNA, the CDR3 is TGCGCCAGCAGCGTCCGGGACAGGGCCTCGTACAATGAGCAGTTCTTC. Translated, it gives CASSVRDRASYNEQFF.

This rearrangement joins TRBV9 to TRBJ2-7; D perhaps matches TRBD1 (6 bases). The DNA end is more similar to TRBJ2-5, so the J call may be wrong. Germline CDR1 SGDLS, CDR2 YYNGEE. The CDR3 has 15 residues. The DNA of the CDR3 is TGTGCCAGCAGCGTAGGGCAGGGACAACAAGAGACCCAGTACTTC. Translating gives CASSVGQGQQETQYF.

This sequence joins TRBV6-5 and TRBJ1-5; no definite D call. The CDR3 runs to 15 residues. The germline V gene has CDR1 MNHEY and CDR2 SVGAGI. The V and J ends lost 6 bases and 1 base respectively, with 13 bases between them. The CDR3 DNA is TGTGCCAGCAGACCGACAATTCTCAGCAATCAGCCCCAGCATTTT. Translated: CASRPTILSNQPQHF.

This rearrangement joins TRBV7-2 to TRBJ1-6; 12 bases agree with TRBD1. The germline gives CDR1 SGHTA, CDR2 FQGNSA. Trimming took 5 bases from V and 9 from J; bases not matched to a gene: 5. The CDR3 length is 15 residues. CDR3 in DNA: TGTGCCAGCAGCCCCGGGACAGGGGGCCTTTCACCCCTCCACTTT. Translating it yields CASSPGTGGLSPLHF.

A remark on this clonotype: A read error is possible here, since a much larger clone lies one base away. The chain carries TRBV20-1 and TRBJ2-5, with a tentative D call TRBD2 (6 bases). Near its end, the DNA agrees better with TRBJ2-7, so the J call may be wrong. The CDR3 covers 16 residues. Germline V gene sequence: CDR1 DFQATT, CDR2 SNEGSKA (reference sequence). The CDR3 coding sequence is TGCAGTGCTGGAAAGGGGACCGGGACTCCCTCCTACGAGCAGTACTTC. This sequence encodes CSAGKGTGTPSYEQYF.

The chain is built from TRBV5-1 and TRBJ2-5; TRBD2 aligns across 11 bases. V gave up 0 bases and J gave up 5 bases; unmatched junction bases: 9. CDR1 is SGHRS and CDR2 is YFSETQ in the germline V gene. There are 17 residues in the CDR3. The CDR3 DNA is TGCGCCAGCAGCTTGGAAGGGACTAGCGGACACTGGGAGACCCAGTACTTC. Protein sequence: CASSLEGTSGHWETQYF.

The chain carries TRBV6-1 and TRBJ2-5, with 11 bases matching TRBD2. CDR1 and CDR2 from the germline V gene are MNHNS and SASEGT. This CDR3 region has 14 residues. The junction had 11 bases not matched to a gene; V was cut back by 6 bases and J by 11 bases. Written as DNA, the CDR3 is TGTGCCAGCAGGACTAGCGGGGATATGAATGAGCAGTACTTC. This gives the protein CASRTSGDMNEQYF.